This T cell receptor (beta chain) was retrieved from a study of cytomegalovirus exposure and HLA in healthy donors (dated by TCRdb to about 2017). For context, the study as a whole: An earlier analysis of approximately 550 of the donors reported 276 Gb of sequence data and 117 million unique TCR beta sequences from 190 million or so T cells. Approximately 310 gigabases of sequencing data and around 88 million unique TCR sequences made up an early release that covered nearly 650 HLA-typed donors. Of the approximately 400 genotyped donors, 65% to 90% fell in the genetic ancestry cluster associated with self-reported Caucasian donors. The aim of the study was to test whether cataloging public T cell receptors could identify signatures of past pathogen exposure. The study profiled the T cell repertoires of 550 to 700 subjects by immunosequencing and related them to cytomegalovirus serostatus. In addition to the first cohort of 666 subjects, a separate validation cohort of 120 different subjects was used. High-throughput TCR immunosequencing, statistical association of individual TCRs with disease status, and machine learning were combined to predict cytomegalovirus infection status. A later analysis re-analyzed previously published TCR beta repertoires from 500 to 700 donors and added high-resolution HLA genotyping to study TCR occurrence patterns. In the later analysis, no new phenotypic data were used to find candidate immune exposures; instead, reliance was placed on TCR beta sequences and their occurrence across donors. In an earlier analysis of 587 of the donors, high-throughput TCR beta sequencing was used to judge whether each TCR beta V gene segment behaved as functional or pseudogenic. Donor age, sex, ethnicity and CMV serostatus were compiled alongside the repertoire data. A later genetic analysis used genome-wide SNP genotypes for about 55% of the 666 donors, treating that subset as a discovery cohort. All discovery cohort repertoires had been generated using a single sequencing platform. Both class I and class II loci were covered by HLA typing, at four-digit resolution. The number of donors typed differed by locus, with about 629-640 for A, B, C, DRB1 and DQB1, 522 for DQA1, 606 for DPA1, and 472 for DPB1. Because of strong linkage in the cohort, roughly 5 DR-DQ haplotypes were treated as single units for association and clustering. Across some 400 genotyped donors of the cohort, an average of about 200,000 unique TCR beta nucleotide sequences per donor were sequenced, and around 19% of those sequences were non-productive. The research as a whole found: The authors suggested that the approach could potentially be generalized to other disease states and immunological phenotypes. The presence/absence analyses assumed that sequencing depth was roughly uniform across donors, and that assumption may not be true. Correlated functional status among segregating V segments might be attributable to linkage disequilibrium, but an unknown experimental factor could not be ruled out. Because HLA typing was missing for some donors at each locus, association tests included only the typed subset. Only TCR beta chains were sequenced in this cohort, and the absence of alpha or paired-chain data limited detectable features. In a later analysis, TCR association rates were found to vary across HLA loci, with the most associated TCRs seen for DRB1 alleles and the fewest for HLA-C alleles. V-gene and J-gene trimming of TCR beta chains was associated with a missense DCLRE1C variant in a later genetic analysis, and the association was replicated in an independent cohort. A total of roughly 160 TCR beta chains were listed by the study as associated with cytomegalovirus. Several of the top co-occurrence clusters appeared to be linked to parvovirus B19, influenza, CMV and Epstein-Barr virus, according to a later analysis. Specific HLA alleles were associated with around 18,000 TCR beta sequences at a false discovery rate of 0.05 in a later analysis. In an earlier analysis of 500 to 650 of the donors, most TCR beta V segments appeared in productive rearrangements about 87% or about 30% of the time, broadly matching IMGT annotations. A later genetic analysis reported fewer N-insertions in productive TCRs among donors in an Asian-associated ancestry cluster than the approximately 670-donor mean. Immune exposure information for the cohort was limited to CMV serostatus. Three of the identified cytomegalovirus-associated TCR beta chains were confirmed in vitro to be specific for cytomegalovirus antigens. The 87-base-pair reads could not distinguish some IMGT-functional V segments, including TRBV6-2 and TRBV6-3, so those segments were excluded. Most CMV-associated TCR beta chains appeared to be HLA-restricted in a later analysis, and the HLA associations seemed to be driven largely by CMV exposure. Because counts were too low, 15 or so rarely observed V segments, including chromosome 9 orphons, were excluded from the earlier analysis of several hundred of the donors. A further reported finding was that TCR beta sequences accurately predicted the HLA-A and HLA-B alleles for most subjects in the first cohort. The classifier was reported to diagnose cytomegalovirus status with high specificity and sensitivity in both the original cohort and the validation cohort. In a later analysis, HLA-associated TCR beta chains showed more clonal expansion and lower generation probabilities than non-associated chains that were equally common. A cluster of highly shared sequence variants was judged likely to represent a technical artifact of the sequencing pipeline. Across donors, most TCR sequences were observed very rarely, whereas some public TCRs were present in many individuals. When HLA alleles, especially DR and DQ, strongly co-occurred, attributing TCR associations to individual alleles was difficult.

In total, 600 or so healthy bone marrow donors made up the cohort. Cohort members were all nominally healthy when sampled, although unrecorded immune exposures were likely present. The donor was CMV seropositive and belonged to the group of 250 to 350 seropositive cohort members. A peripheral blood sample was provided by each donor, and peripheral blood mononuclear cells were used for TCR beta sequencing. Genomic DNA was extracted from the blood cell samples with the Qiagen DNeasy Blood Extraction Kit. Note on this clone: The target of this receptor is not known. The record has no base qualities; no much larger clone is one base away.

V gives up 7 bases and J gives up 2 bases, and the segment between their germline ends measures 17 bases. From a lookup of the germline V gene (reference sequence), CDR1 and CDR2 are MNHNY and SVGAGI. The CDR3 holds 15 amino acids from the cysteine to the phenylalanine. Of all the DNA, just the CDR3 is kept, 45 bases in frame from base 1. The library was generated by the immunoSEQ multiplex PCR assay. The multiplex PCR relied on a mix of 60 forward primers for TCR Vbeta segments and 13 reverse primers for TCR Jbeta segments. The CDR3 region of rearranged TCR beta genes was amplified from genomic DNA by a multiplex PCR assay. The Illumina HiSeq System was used to sequence the amplified TCR beta libraries as 87-base-pair reads. The study's processing was this. A later analysis tallied 70 million to 100 million unique TCR beta chains across the approximately 670 repertoires, and about 10 million of those chains were shared by two or more donors. A nearest-neighbor algorithm error-corrected the raw reads and collapsed the reads into unique sequences, merging closely related sequences to remove PCR and sequencing errors. V, D and J gene segments were assigned by aligning CDR3 sequences to IMGT reference sequences. Each retained sequence needed at least a six-nucleotide match to both a V gene segment and a J gene segment. A rearrangement counted as productive if the CDR3 had no stop codons and remained in frame with V and J, and every other rearrangement counted as non-productive. Following IMGT convention, CDR3 was defined as the stretch from the second conserved V-encoded cysteine to the conserved J-encoded phenylalanine. The earlier analysis of fewer than 700 of the donors excluded sequences that lacked an unambiguous match to a single V gene segment. In an earlier analysis of some 590 of the donors, V segments were called functional above 56.7% productive rearrangements and were called segregating when the between-donor standard deviation exceeded 5%. A statistical classification framework was built to diagnose cytomegalovirus status from the catalog of TCR beta chain sequences. V and J gene assignment, in a later analysis, came from comparing TCR nucleotide sequences with IMGT/GENE-DB human TR gene sequences. A later analysis assigned CDR3 sequences and most-parsimonious VDJ recombination scenarios with the TCRdist pipeline. In a later analysis, each TCR beta chain was defined by its CDR3 amino acid sequence together with its V-gene family, and reads without a unique V-gene family were excluded. To address suspected cross-contamination and a sequencing artifact, a later analysis removed roughly 640 highly shared, low-generation-probability nucleotide sequences. A later analysis calculated a clonal expansion index for each public chain from normalized within-repertoire ranks of inferred template counts. In a later analysis, generation probabilities were computed with a VDJ recombination model fitted to out-of-frame rearrangements, and the resulting probabilities were checked against IGoR. A later analysis scored TCR-TCR, TCR-HLA and TCR-CMV co-occurrence with hypergeometric tests, applying a repertoire-size bias correction to TCR pairs. In a later analysis, false discovery rates were estimated by permuting HLA or CMV assignments 20 times. A later analysis grouped co-occurring TCRs with DBSCAN, adding TCRdist sequence similarity when clustering within HLA-allele-positive subsets. Repertoires with fewer than 30,000 or more than 120,000 public chains, plus five repertoires with anomalous nucleotide sharing, were excluded from co-occurrence clustering. As stored in TCRdb, this immuneACCESS dataset retains in-frame rearrangements with V and J assigned. A fraction of the clones does not appear; measured against another copy, unresolved V genes explain less than half of the discrepancy, and the remainder lacks a known reason. That table supplies the V and J calls and clone size; D and trimming were determined from the DNA. The sample has fewer than 150,000 clones on record, about 80% of them singletons. Of the sample, 4% to 5% falls within the top ten clones.

Sequenced sample: PBMCs. This receptor was obtained from a man in his forties or fifties in good health and CMV-seropositive. The rearranged chain carries TRBV6-6 and TRBJ1-2, with the D gene not clear enough to name. The DNA sequence is TGTGCCAGCACCACACCCGACGAGGGAAACTATGGCTACACCTTC. Translated, it gives CASTTPDEGNYGYTF.